Given below is one T cell receptor (beta chain) in context. Its antigen remains unidentified. These data are taken from a study of T cell responses to AZD1222 COVID-19 vaccine. General study points: All repertoire sampling was performed exclusively after the peak T cell response.

The protocol was immunoSEQ multiplex PCR, while the TCRdb copy is restricted to in-frame clones and leaves out a portion. The profile covers some 100,000 clones, with 85% to 90% appearing a single time and roughly a sixth taken by the ten largest. Germline V gene sequence: CDR1 SEHNR, CDR2 FQNEAQ (reference sequence). The CDR3 covers 18 residues. V shed 5 bases, J shed 2 bases, and the junction held 12 bases outside the gene matches. This rearrangement joins TRBV7-9 to TRBJ1-3; the match to TRBD1 covers 10 bases. The receptor was isolated from an adult in good health. Specimen: peripheral blood, collected on day 0 of AZD1222 vaccination. CDR3 loop: CASSPRETGGYAGNTIYF. The CDR3 DNA is TGTGCCAGCAGCCCTCGAGAGACAGGGGGCTACGCTGGAAACACCATATATTTT.